The sequence of this TCR beta chain was determined in a study of a mutant IDH1 vaccine in newly diagnosed glioma (dated by TCRdb to about 2021). Looking at the study overall: Vaccination was initiated 4-6 weeks after radiotherapy alone, or concurrently with temozolomide cycles in the chemotherapy-containing groups. Of the roughly 30 treated patients, 62.5% were male and approximately 40% were female, and a mean age of roughly 41 years was recorded. Prior to enrollment, standard therapy consisting of radiotherapy alone, temozolomide alone, or radiochemotherapy with temozolomide had been administered to patients, with the combination being received by most patients. The week-35 safety follow-up was designated visit V12, and the week-47 end of study was designated visit V13. Peripheral blood was collected at six visits: V03 (baseline), V05, V07, V10, V12 and V13. For exploratory analyses, longitudinal TCRB deep sequencing was carried out in more than 20 treated patients wherever samples were available.

As regards this clone: Its antigen specificity is not known. No much larger clonotype is one base removed from it; base qualities were not supplied.

This specimen's time point label, per the study, means: week 47, end of study. Each vaccine dose, consisting of 300 ug of a 20-mer mutant IDH1 peptide in Montanide, was administered subcutaneously with topical imiquimod. Patients were given eight vaccinations, in weeks 1, 3, 5, 7, 11, 15, 19 and 23, which matched visits V03 through V10. The donors had newly diagnosed IDH1-mutant astrocytomas of WHO grade 3 or 4 that showed loss of nuclear ATRX. The samples were drawn from NOA16, a multicentre, single-arm, open-label phase I trial in Germany that tested a mutant IDH1 peptide vaccine in humans for the first time. Genomic DNA for TCRB sequencing was isolated from EDTA blood with the DNeasy Blood and Tissue Kit. V is shortened by 2 bases, J by 7 bases, and the region joining them spans 5 bases. The CDR3 sequence holds 11 residues, the cysteine and phenylalanine included. CDR3 DNA only is kept here, 33 bases in frame from base 1. CDR1 SGHAT and CDR2 FQNNGV are derived from the germline V gene.

Study-wide conclusions, independent of this receptor: Availability determined which PBMC samples were chosen for TCRB deep sequencing. According to the authors, sample limitations meant that analyses of patient blood samples could not be reproduced. Immune responses induced by the vaccine were seen in around 93% of patients across multiple MHC alleles. No apparent relationship was observed between pseudoprogression and alterations in the top peripheral T cell clonotypes detected by TCRB sequencing.

Receptor libraries were prepared by the immunoSEQ multiplex PCR assay. Rearranged TCR beta chain sequences were amplified with the hsTCRB Kit following the manufacturer's protocol. Sequencing of TCRB libraries was carried out on an Illumina MiSeq. The authors' pipeline ran thus. The proprietary platform of the kit vendor was used for demultiplexing, trimming and gene mapping. Drawn from immuneACCESS, this table holds only the in-frame rearrangements with V and J called that TCRdb kept. Clones are partly lost; checked studies trace under half to an unresolved V gene and leave the rest unexplained. The V and J calls and clone size were taken over from that table, and D and trimming were inferred from the DNA. For this sample the table gives 45,000 to 55,000 clones, of which 84% were detected only once. 4.3% of the sample is held by the ten biggest clonotypes.

The rearranged chain carries TRBV11-2 and TRBJ1-2; the D gene identity is not certain. This sample comprised PBMCs, obtained from a glioma patient whose treatment included an IDH1 peptide vaccine. The origin of this receptor is a woman aged 30 to 39 with glioma. Some clones in this sample may be carry-over from other donors' samples. CDR3 reads: CASSLYGGYTF. The sequence in DNA is TGTGCCAGCAGCTTATATGGTGGCTACACCTTC.